Following are 10 T cell receptor beta chains from one sample sequenced in a study of cytomegalovirus exposure and HLA in healthy donors. 13 Jbeta primers and 60 Vbeta primers were used for the PCR. Some clones are missing from TCRdb's copy, which holds only in-frame ones; the method was immunoSEQ multiplex PCR. The table includes 42,000 or so clones, about 50% detected once. The sequenced sample consisted of PBMCs. These receptors originate from a human donor in good health.

A remark on this clone: An end of the junction differs from the germline gene, which may be a read error. In the same sample, other DNA sequences code for this CDR3. The V call is TRBV10-3, the J call TRBJ1-6; D may be TRBD1 (6 bases). CDR3 size: 13 residues. From germline, CDR1 is ENHRY and CDR2 SYGVKD. The CDR3 spells CAISRGYNSPLHF. The CDR3 DNA follows: TGCGCCATTTCCAGGGGCTATAATTCACCCCTCCACTTT.

This rearrangement joins TRBV18 to TRBJ1-1; D call uncertain. The CDR3 is 13 residues long. The V end was cut by 3 bases, the J end by 1 base, with 6 bases between. CDR1 is KGHSH, CDR2 LQKENI, per germline. The CDR3 DNA sequence: TGTGCCAGCTCACCGCCAGGGAACACTGAAGCTTTCTTT. Translating gives CASSPPGNTEAFF.

The CDR3 DNA reads TGTGCCTACACCTCAGAGGGGGGGGCCCGAGCCCGCGTCCCAACCGGGGAGCTGTTTTTT. This gives the protein CAYTSEGGARARVPTGELFF. V and J are TRBV30 and TRBJ2-2; possibly TRBD2 for D (7 bases). This CDR3 spans 20 amino acids. Germline lookup yields CDR1 GTSNPN and CDR2 SVGIG (reference sequence). Trimming removed 7 bases at V and 5 bases at J, with 35 bases between.

The V gene is TRBV9, the J gene TRBJ1-1; D is unresolved. Trimming cost V 6 bases and J 1 base, with 4 bases left between them. This CDR3 has 11 residues. CDR1 and CDR2 (germline): SGDLS, YYNGEE. The CDR3 spells CASIGNTEAFF. The DNA for the CDR3 is TGTGCCAGCATCGGGAACACTGAAGCTTTCTTT.

This clone was picked up a small number of times. V usage is TRBV6-6 and J usage is TRBJ1-1; no definite D call. Germline loops: CDR1 MNHNY, CDR2 SVGAGI (reference sequence). V lost 6 bases and J 0 bases, leaving 14 bases between the germline ends. This CDR3 has 15 residues. Here the CDR3 reads CASSRLGPLNTEAFF. For the CDR3, the DNA is TGTGCCAGCAGCCGACTCGGCCCCTTGAACACTGAAGCTTTCTTT.

This clone appeared a few times. The chain carries TRBV18 and TRBJ2-7, with 9 bases identical to TRBD1. Germline values: CDR1 KGHSH, CDR2 LQKENI. The CDR3 loop spans 15 amino acids. Unmatched junction bases numbered 2, after V lost 2 bases and J lost 0 bases. The CDR3 loop is CASSPGTGSSYEQYF. The CDR3 region has the DNA TGTGCCAGCTCACCAGGGACAGGGAGCTCCTACGAGCAGTACTTC.

This clone showed up just a few times. The chain employs TRBV18 and TRBJ2-5; 11 positions agree with TRBD1. Trimming removed 4 bases from V and 5 bases from J; junction bases left unmatched: 9. Per the germline V gene, CDR1 is KGHSH and CDR2 is LQKENI. CDR3 size: 16 residues. In DNA form, the CDR3 reads TGTGCCAGCTCACAGTACCCCGGGACAGGGGGGGAGACCCAGTACTTC. This codes for CASSQYPGTGGETQYF.

Regarding this clone: Other DNA sequences in this sample translate to the same CDR3. V is TRBV5-1 and J is TRBJ2-7, with TRBD1 matching over 11 bases. The CDR3 covers 14 residues. CDR1 SGHRS and CDR2 YFSETQ come from the germline V gene. Trimming at V came to 2 bases and at J to 3 bases, leaving 1 base not matched to a gene. The CDR3 region is CASSFGTGGYEQYF. In nucleotides, the CDR3 is TGCGCCAGCAGCTTTGGGACAGGGGGCTACGAGCAGTACTTC. The whole variable domain, remainder taken from reference TRBV5-1 and TRBJ2-7, is KAGVTQTPRYLIKTRGQQVTLSCSPISGHRSVSWYQQTPGQGLQFLFEYFSETQRNKGNFPGRFSGRQFSNSRSEMNVSTLELGDSALYLCASSFGTGGYEQYFGPGTRLTVT.

This clone was observed a few times. The V call is TRBV4-2, the J call TRBJ2-4; D perhaps matches TRBD2 (7 bases). The length of the CDR3 is 18 residues. Trimming stripped 4 bases from V and 3 bases from J, with 22 bases between. The V gene's germline CDR1 is LGHNA and CDR2 YNFKEQ. The CDR3 here is CASSLRDTGGDGKNIQYF. The CDR3 nucleotides are TGTGCCAGCAGCCTCAGGGACACGGGGGGCGATGGCAAAAACATTCAGTACTTC.

This sequence joins TRBV2 and TRBJ2-5; no firm D call. Germline loops: CDR1 SNHLY, CDR2 FYNNEI. Trimming shortened V by 11 bases and J by 2 bases, and 12 bases separated the two germline ends. The CDR3 loop spans 12 amino acids. CDR3 loop: CAGEESQETQYF. CDR3 in DNA: TGTGCCGGCGAGGAAAGTCAAGAGACCCAGTACTTC. Together with reference TRBV2 and TRBJ2-5, the CDR3 gives the full variable domain: EPEVTQTPSHQVTQMGQEVILRCVPISNHLYFYWYRQILGQKVEFLVSFYNNEISEKSEIFDDQFSVERPDGSNFTLKIRSTKLEDSAMYFCAGEESQETQYFGPGTRLLVL.